The 8 T cell receptor beta chains below were found in one sample sequenced in a study of long-term antiretroviral therapy in people with HIV. immunoSEQ v3.0 was run at survey level. Sequencing was performed with immunoSEQ multiplex PCR; in TCRdb, only in-frame clones are kept and a portion is missing. The table includes around 33,000 clones, around four fifths detected once. The sequencing used unsorted PBMCs, collected 0.4 years before starting antiretroviral therapy. The receptors come from a man between 18 and 29 years old with HIV.

The chain carries TRBV7-2 and TRBJ2-7; D is uncertain. The CDR3 is made up of 13 amino acids. V was clipped by 2 bases and J by 4 bases, with 9 bases between them. Germline CDR1 is SGHTA and CDR2 is FQGNSA. The CDR3 protein is CASSLIIMYEQYF. The CDR3 nucleotides are TGTGCCAGCAGCTTAATAATAATGTACGAGCAGTACTTC.

The J gene is TRBJ2-7, the V gene TRBV19; D not resolved. This CDR3 contains 14 residues. The V gene lost 3 bases and the J gene lost 5 bases, with 14 bases spanning the gap. Germline V CDR1 and CDR2: LNHDA, SQIVND (reference sequence). The CDR3 protein is CASSIGIGSHEQYF. The DNA for the CDR3 is TGTGCCAGTAGTATCGGTATCGGGTCTCACGAGCAGTACTTC.

The gene calls are TRBV18 and TRBJ2-7, with a tentative D call TRBD1 (6 bases). The CDR3 covers 13 residues. CDR1 is KGHSH and CDR2 is LQKENI in the germline V gene. Trimming removed 6 bases at V and 5 bases at J, with 14 bases between. The CDR3 nucleotides read TGTGCCAGCTCTCCCGGGACAAGGCACGAGCAGTACTTC. Translating gives CASSPGTRHEQYF.

The rearrangement joins TRBV14 to TRBJ1-2, with 8 nucleotides matching TRBD1. Germline values: CDR1 SGHDN, CDR2 FVKESK. V lost 3 bases, J lost 4 bases, and 4 bases stayed unmatched. The CDR3 runs 14 residues. The CDR3 loop reads CASSQNQGAYGYTF. The CDR3 nucleotides read TGTGCCAGCAGCCAGAATCAGGGGGCCTATGGCTACACCTTC.

In its sample, this clone was seen a few times. The rearrangement uses TRBV5-1 and TRBJ1-6; D ambiguous. CDR3 size: 16 residues. V lost 0 bases and J lost 5, with 12 bases in between. Germline CDR1 is SGHRS and CDR2 is YFSETQ. This CDR3 is CASSLGSTRNNSPLHF. CDR3 nucleotide sequence: TGCGCCAGCAGCTTGGGGTCGACGAGAAATAATTCACCCCTCCACTTT.

The V and J genes are TRBV7-9 and TRBJ1-1; the match to TRBD1 covers 8 bases. V lost 2 bases and J lost 5; bases outside the gene matches: 4. This CDR3 comprises 14 residues. The V gene's germline CDR1 is SEHNR and CDR2 FQNEAQ (reference sequence). The CDR3 spells CASSLSGGATEAFF. As DNA, the CDR3 is TGTGCCAGCAGCTTATCAGGGGGCGCGACTGAAGCTTTCTTT.

This chain links TRBV6-4 with TRBJ1-2; 8 bases are shared with TRBD1. V was clipped by 4 bases and J by 5 bases; unmatched bases: 3. Germline V gives CDR1 MRHNA, CDR2 SNTAGT. The CDR3 extends over 13 amino acids. The CDR3 protein is CASSAGGLYGYTF. The CDR3 bases are TGTGCCAGCAGTGCAGGGGGCTTGTATGGCTACACCTTC.

The chain recombines TRBV2 with TRBJ2-3; TRBD1 matches 12 bases. The CDR3 is 18 amino acids. V shed 5 bases and J 3 bases; nucleotides not matched to a gene: 12. Germline V gene lookup returns CDR1 SNHLY and CDR2 FYNNEI. DNA of the CDR3: TGTGCCAGCAGTTACTCGAGGGGACAGGGGGCAAGTACAGATACGCAGTATTTT. It codes for CASSYSRGQGASTDTQYF.